This T cell receptor (beta chain) was recorded in a study of CD8 T cells in ankylosing spondylitis. Findings and limits, study-wide: Made up of about eight highly homologous variants, a TCR beta motif appeared characteristic of ankylosing spondylitis blood.

TCRdb reprocessed the 5' RACE reads via MiXCR and lists one record per CDR3 protein. The profile shows some 450,000 distinct CDR3 sequences, 15% to 20% of them singletons. About this clonotype: What it recognizes is unknown.

Germline lookup yields CDR1 ENHRY and CDR2 SYGVKD. The V end lost 8 bases, the J end lost 4 bases, and 12 bases lay between the germline ends. The CDR3 loop spans 13 amino acids. The TCR originated in a male donor with ankylosing spondylitis. Sequencing input: blood, either unsorted or a sorted T cell fraction (not recorded which). The V gene is TRBV10-3, the J gene TRBJ1-5, with D hard to call. The chain's CDR3 is CAIADGKNQPQHF. The DNA for the CDR3 is TGTGCCATCGCGGACGGGAAAAATCAGCCCCAGCATTTT.